A selection of T cell receptor beta chains follows, all from one sample in a study of long-term antiretroviral therapy in people with HIV. TCRdb's copy holds only in-frame clones and misses some; the assay was immunoSEQ multiplex PCR. The table has 30,000 to 40,000 clones, almost 97% seen once. The sequenced sample was unsorted PBMCs, obtained 6.9 years after starting antiretroviral therapy. The receptors originated from a man in his thirties or forties with HIV. CDR3s include the opening cysteine and the closing phenylalanine or tryptophan. Fields, in order: V gene, CDR3 length, J gene, CDR3 protein.

V: TRBV6-5; length: 12; J: TRBJ2-5; CDR3: CASTWSQETQYF
V: TRBV9; length: 17; J: TRBJ2-2; CDR3: CASSPRLAGGVAGELFF
V: TRBV9; length: 15; J: TRBJ1-3; CDR3: CASSPGGGSGNTIYF
V: TRBV5-4; length: 13; J: TRBJ2-7; CDR3: CASSLGPTYEQYF
V: TRBV28; length: 15; J: TRBJ2-6; CDR3: CASSLRLSGANVLTF
V: TRBV7-2; length: 14; J: TRBJ2-7; CDR3: CASSEGGQGYEQYF
V: TRBV2; length: 14; J: TRBJ2-1; CDR3: CASSDPSGYNEQFF
V: TRBV14; length: 17; J: TRBJ2-6; CDR3: CASSQDLRFSGANVLTF
V: TRBV10-3; length: 13; J: TRBJ2-7; CDR3: CAITSQGGYEQYF
V: TRBV7-8; length: 15; J: TRBJ2-7; CDR3: CASSFGTERTYEQYF
V: TRBV7-8; length: 16; J: TRBJ1-5; CDR3: CASSLERSDSNQPQHF
V: TRBV11-2; length: 12; J: TRBJ2-3; CDR3: CASSLQVGWQYF
V: TRBV25-1; length: 14; J: TRBJ2-2; CDR3: CASSVRVGPGELFF
V: TRBV19; length: 12; J: TRBJ2-2; CDR3: CASSIGSGELFF
V: TRBV29-1; length: 15; J: TRBJ2-1; CDR3: CSVGVRGLVLDEQFF
V: TRBV5-4; length: 15; J: TRBJ2-2; CDR3: CASSYPTGSPGELFF
V: TRBV9; length: 16; J: TRBJ2-1; CDR3: CASSVVASGGRNEQFF
V: TRBV7-9; length: 15; J: TRBJ2-7; CDR3: CASSPAQGRTYEQYF
V: TRBV6-6; length: 15; J: TRBJ2-1; CDR3: CASSYFNNGRNEQFF
V: TRBV6-6; length: 14; J: TRBJ1-1; CDR3: CASQKSRDRPLAFF
V: TRBV9; length: 17; J: TRBJ2-6; CDR3: CASSPRPSGRGANVLTF
V: TRBV6-5; length: 13; J: TRBJ1-6; CDR3: CASNRGHNSPLHF
V: TRBV7-8; length: 16; J: TRBJ2-1; CDR3: CASSLVAGTLNNEQFF
V: TRBV29-1; length: 15; J: TRBJ2-3; CDR3: CSGAGTSGSLDTQYF
V: TRBV10-2; length: 15; J: TRBJ1-4; CDR3: CASSVQSTPYEKLFF
V: TRBV9; length: 14; J: TRBJ1-2; CDR3: CASSVDQKGLGYTF
V: TRBV11-3; length: 15; J: TRBJ2-6; CDR3: CASSSGGLGANVLTF
V: TRBV27; length: 14; J: TRBJ2-1; CDR3: CASSYSSSYNEQFF
V: TRBV7-9; length: 12; J: TRBJ1-1; CDR3: CASSLEFTEAFF
V: TRBV2; length: 13; J: TRBJ2-7; CDR3: CASRPGSSYEQYF
V: TRBV29-1; length: 17; J: TRBJ2-2; CDR3: CSVPKGAEGRRTGELFF
V: TRBV6-6; length: 15; J: TRBJ2-3; CDR3: CASSYRGAFTDTQYF
V: TRBV4-3; length: 15; J: TRBJ1-4; CDR3: CASSQDLLSTEKLFF
V: TRBV9; length: 16; J: TRBJ2-5; CDR3: CASSPSGGLAGETQYF
V: TRBV19; length: 13; J: TRBJ2-3; CDR3: CASKQRGTDTQYF
V: TRBV7-3; length: 14; J: TRBJ2-2; CDR3: CASTRGGSTGELFF
V: TRBV2; length: 13; J: TRBJ1-1; CDR3: CASSIGMNTEAFF
V: TRBV12-5; length: 17; J: TRBJ2-2; CDR3: CASGPSEDRLSTGELFF
V: TRBV4-2; length: 15; J: TRBJ1-4; CDR3: CASSQEQGTDEKLFF
V: TRBV7-2; length: 13; J: TRBJ1-1; CDR3: CASSSNRVAEAFF
V: TRBV15; length: 15; J: TRBJ2-1; CDR3: CATSRDLAGGNEQFF
V: TRBV6-5; length: 13; J: TRBJ2-1; CDR3: CASSKTRANEQFF
V: TRBV5-5; length: 18; J: TRBJ2-4; CDR3: CASSLGREGTWEGNIQYF
V: TRBV6-1; length: 15; J: TRBJ2-7; CDR3: CASRGLAGTSYEQYF
V: TRBV4-3; length: 13; J: TRBJ2-7; CDR3: CASSQETGREQYF
V: TRBV9; length: 17; J: TRBJ1-1; CDR3: CASSAVLVGVGNTEAFF
V: TRBV2; length: 12; J: TRBJ2-7; CDR3: CASKRMAYEQYF
V: TRBV27; length: 12; J: TRBJ1-2; CDR3: CASSSPLGGYTF
V: TRBV18; length: 15; J: TRBJ2-1; CDR3: CASSPLRGPIGEQFF
V: TRBV7-6; length: 12; J: TRBJ2-2; CDR3: CASRLVPGELFF
V: TRBV19; length: 15; J: TRBJ1-6; CDR3: CASSGGTGGSSPLHF
V: TRBV6-5; length: 13; J: TRBJ1-2; CDR3: CASRDTGDHGYTF
V: TRBV4-1; length: 15; J: TRBJ1-1; CDR3: CASSQVSRANTEAFF
V: TRBV10-3; length: 12; J: TRBJ2-2; CDR3: CAIRKGTGELFF
V: TRBV9; length: 16; J: TRBJ2-2; CDR3: CASSVLAGAGTGELFF
V: TRBV7-3; length: 16; J: TRBJ1-2; CDR3: CASSPAPGQGFYGYTF
V: TRBV7-2; length: 15; J: TRBJ1-5; CDR3: CASSLAPDRGPPQHF
V: TRBV7-8; length: 15; J: TRBJ1-5; CDR3: CASSLTGTSNQPQHF
V: TRBV7-3; length: 16; J: TRBJ2-2; CDR3: CASSLSGLEYAGELFF